This T cell receptor beta chain was captured in a study of OX40 agonist ivuxolimab in advanced cancers. V shed 0 bases and J shed 6 bases, with 12 bases lying between them. The CDR3 covers 14 residues. The germline V gene has CDR1 MNHEY and CDR2 SMNVEV (reference sequence). Repertoires were generated with immunoSEQ multiplex PCR, while TCRdb's copy carries only in-frame clones and drops some. The data show 65,000 to 80,000 clones, 85% to 90% seen once. The specimen comprised CD4+ or CD8+ T cells sorted from blood, sampled in a trial of the OX40 agonist ivuxolimab. The genes are TRBV27 and TRBJ2-7; no clear D gene. The source of this sequence is an adult with an advanced solid tumor such as melanoma, head and neck, liver or kidney cancer. CDR3 sequence: CASSLSIRPLEQYF. The CDR3 nucleotides are TGTGCCAGCAGTTTATCGATACGGCCCCTCGAGCAGTACTTC.